These 31 T cell receptor beta chains were sequenced from one sample in a study of CD8 T cells in ankylosing spondylitis. MiXCR was run by TCRdb on the 5' RACE reads, yielding one entry per CDR3 protein. This sample has around 330,000 distinct CDR3 sequences, with about 9.9% found just once. Sequencing was performed on blood, either unsorted or a sorted T cell fraction (not recorded which). These receptors came from a female donor with ankylosing spondylitis or in good health (not recorded which).

V gene TRBV9 combines with J gene TRBJ2-1; D is perhaps TRBD2 (6 bases). The CDR3 is 16 amino acids. Germline V gene data show CDR1 as SGDLS and CDR2 as YYNGEE. V was pared by 0 bases and J by 2 bases, with 12 bases between. The CDR3 spells CASSVAAGKAYNEQFF. The DNA of the CDR3 is TGTGCCAGCAGCGTAGCGGCGGGAAAGGCCTACAATGAGCAGTTCTTC.

This clonotype was observed a handful of times. This sequence joins TRBV4-1 and TRBJ1-3; D not resolved. The CDR3 has 18 amino acids. Germline assignment: CDR1 MGHRA and CDR2 YSYEKL. V lost 1 base and J 6 bases, leaving 22 bases between the germline ends. The CDR3 coding sequence is TGCGCCAGCAGCCAAGTTAGCGGTGGGCACCAGGCTCTAAACACCATATATTTT. Residues: CASSQVSGGHQALNTIYF.

This clonotype was seen ten or more times. The chain carries TRBV7-6 and TRBJ2-3, with D perhaps given as TRBD1 or TRBD2 (5 bases each). Germline CDR1 SGHVS, CDR2 FNYEAQ. There are 16 residues in the CDR3. With 2 bases removed from V and 6 bases from J, the gap between germline ends came to 18 bases. The CDR3 nucleotides read TGTGCCAGCAGCTTAACCAGCTCGGGGCCACGGGATACGCAGTATTTT. Its translation is CASSLTSSGPRDTQYF.

This clonotype was observed many times. The CDR3 coding sequence is TGTGCCAGCACCTCCGGGAGCGGGGGATACGAGCAGTACTTC. Translating gives CASTSGSGGYEQYF. The V gene is TRBV7-9, the J gene TRBJ2-7; 8 positions match TRBD2. V lost 7 bases to trimming and J lost 4 bases; unmatched junction nucleotides: 9. There are 14 residues in the CDR3. Germline V CDR1 and CDR2: SEHNR, FQNEAQ (reference sequence).

The chain combines TRBV7-6 with TRBJ2-1; 9 nucleotides agree with TRBD1. The trim removed 5 bases at V and 8 bases at J, leaving 7 bases unmatched. The CDR3 extends over 14 amino acids. The germline gives CDR1 SGHVS, CDR2 FNYEAQ. CDR3 bases: TGTGCCAGCAGCGCTAACAGGGGGCGCGATGAGCAGTTCTTC. It is translated as CASSANRGRDEQFF.

This clonotype was counted ten times or more. V gene TRBV20-1 combines with J gene TRBJ2-7; possibly TRBD1 for D (6 bases). The length of the CDR3 is 14 residues. V was trimmed by 4 bases and J by 0 bases, leaving 13 bases between them. Germline assignment: CDR1 DFQATT and CDR2 SNEGSKA (reference sequence). CDR3 region: CSAKEGVFSYEQYF. DNA for the CDR3: TGCAGTGCTAAAGAGGGGGTTTTCTCCTACGAGCAGTACTTC.

This clonotype was recorded at least ten times. The chain combines TRBV5-1 with TRBJ1-2; no definite D call. The germline CDR1 and CDR2 sequences are SGHRS and YFSETQ. Trimming took 4 bases from V and 0 from J, leaving 13 bases between them. The CDR3 length is 15 residues. This CDR3 is CASSGRTASNYGYTF. DNA for the CDR3: TGCGCCAGCAGCGGACGGACGGCTTCTAACTATGGCTACACCTTC.

This clonotype was seen ten or more times. This chain joins TRBV28 and TRBJ2-3; 9 bases match TRBD1. The CDR3 runs 17 residues. Germline assignment: CDR1 MDHEN and CDR2 SYDVKM. V trimming: 5 bases; J trimming: 0 bases; junction bases outside the gene matches: 9. The CDR3 sequence: CASSPRGTGPSTDTQYF. As DNA, the CDR3 is TGTGCCAGCAGTCCAAGAGGGACAGGGCCGAGCACAGATACGCAGTATTTT.

Details on this clonotype: A read error may explain this, as a much larger clone is one base away. The chain combines TRBV20-1 with TRBJ2-6; D remains ambiguous. The CDR3 is 13 residues long. The germline V gene has CDR1 DFQATT and CDR2 SNEGSKA (reference sequence). The CDR3 spells CSASPSRANVLTF. The DNA for the CDR3 is TGCAGTGCTAGCCCCTCTCGGGCCAACGTCCTGACTTTC.

The table lists this clonotype with many counts. The V gene is TRBV7-6, the J gene TRBJ2-3; 8 nucleotides match TRBD2. Per germline, CDR1 SGHVS and CDR2 FNYEAQ. The CDR3 is made up of 16 amino acids. J lost 0 bases, V lost 0 bases, and 2 bases had no gene match. The DNA for the CDR3 is TGTGCCAGCAGCTTAGCGGCTAGCGGGAGCACAGATACGCAGTATTTT. This gives the protein CASSLAASGSTDTQYF.

This clonotype was found many times. This chain joins TRBV29-1 and TRBJ2-1; tentative D call: TRBD2 (6 bases). The CDR3 covers 14 residues. The germline V gene has CDR1 SQVTM and CDR2 ANQGSEA. The V end lost 5 bases, the J end lost 1 base, and 12 bases lay between the germline ends. The CDR3 here is CSVKREESYNEQFF. The CDR3 DNA reads TGCAGCGTTAAAAGGGAGGAGTCCTACAATGAGCAGTTCTTC.

This clonotype was observed many times. J is TRBJ1-5 and V is TRBV20-1; 9 bases are shared with TRBD1. This CDR3 region has 12 residues. Trimming removed 7 bases from V and 6 bases from J; junction bases left unmatched: 4. From germline, CDR1 is DFQATT and CDR2 SNEGSKA (reference sequence). The chain's CDR3 is CSGQQGAQPQHF. The CDR3 region has the DNA TGCAGTGGACAACAGGGGGCTCAGCCCCAGCATTTT.

This clonotype was detected a few times. The V call is TRBV4-3, the J call TRBJ2-2; 8 bases agree with TRBD2. Trimming removed 0 bases from V and 0 bases from J; junction bases left unmatched: 9. Germline values: CDR1 LGHNA, CDR2 YSLEER. The CDR3 sequence is 19 residues long. The CDR3 spells CASSQDLLAAYANTGELFF. The CDR3 DNA sequence: TGCGCCAGCAGCCAAGATTTACTAGCGGCGTACGCGAACACCGGGGAGCTGTTTTTT.

V and J are TRBV6-1 and TRBJ1-1; D is ambiguous. The CDR3 totals 13 residues. The germline gives CDR1 MNHNS, CDR2 SASEGT. V was shortened by 8 bases and J by 1 base, with 11 bases between the two germline ends. Here the CDR3 reads CASGGRSNTEAFF. CDR3 nucleotide sequence: TGTGCCAGCGGTGGACGTTCGAACACTGAAGCTTTCTTT.

This clonotype has a count of ten or more. This chain connects TRBV20-1 to TRBJ1-6; D not resolved. Germline assignment: CDR1 DFQATT and CDR2 SNEGSKA (reference sequence). V was pared by 2 bases and J by 5 bases, with 22 bases between. The CDR3 has 18 amino acids. CDR3 in amino acids: CSARSTVGWVRNNSPLHF. The CDR3 DNA sequence: TGCAGTGCTAGAAGCACGGTTGGCTGGGTTAGAAATAATTCACCCCTCCACTTT.

The sample holds many counts of this clonotype. The V gene is TRBV20-1, the J gene TRBJ2-3, with D hard to call. The germline gives CDR1 DFQATT, CDR2 SNEGSKA (reference sequence). The V end was cut by 0 bases, the J end by 3 bases, with 16 bases between. This CDR3 is 16 amino acids long. The CDR3: CSARDSLTRLTDTQYF. The CDR3, as DNA: TGCAGTGCTAGAGATTCCCTCACCCGGTTAACAGATACGCAGTATTTT.

This clonotype occurred many times. This chain joins TRBV4-1 and TRBJ1-2; D is unresolved. The V gene lost 3 bases and the J gene lost 5 bases, with 10 bases spanning the gap. Germline values: CDR1 MGHRA, CDR2 YSYEKL. The CDR3 is 13 amino acids. In nucleotides, the CDR3 is TGCGCCAGCAGCCAGGAATTTGGGTATGGCTACACCTTC. As protein: CASSQEFGYGYTF.

The chain carries TRBV12-3 or TRBV12-4 and TRBJ1-5; D is unclear. V was trimmed by 5 bases and J by 0 bases, leaving 14 bases between them. This CDR3 has 16 residues. The CDR3 reads CASSKTGPYSNQPQHF. Here the CDR3 DNA reads TGTGCCAGCAGTAAGACCGGGCCCTATAGCAATCAGCCCCAGCATTTT.

This clonotype was recorded at least ten times. The J gene is TRBJ2-7, the V gene TRBV28; D possibly corresponds to TRBD2 (6 bases). The CDR3 consists of 13 residues. Germline CDR1 and CDR2: MDHEN and SYDVKM. Trimming took 7 bases from V and 2 from J, leaving 12 bases between them. Here the CDR3 DNA reads TGTGCCAGCACCCCGGGACTTACCTACGAGCAGTACTTC. It translates to CASTPGLTYEQYF.

In its sample, this clonotype was seen many times. The chain employs TRBV20-1 and TRBJ1-5; TRBD1 might be the D (5 bases). V shed 6 bases and J shed 3 bases, with 15 bases lying between them. From germline, CDR1 is DFQATT and CDR2 SNEGSKA (reference sequence). The CDR3 sequence is 14 residues long. The CDR3 spells CSAGPTGVNQPQHF. The CDR3, as DNA: TGCAGTGCCGGCCCCACAGGAGTCAATCAGCCCCAGCATTTT.

This rearrangement joins TRBV12-3 or TRBV12-4 to TRBJ1-4; D perhaps matches TRBD1 (5 bases). The V end lost 4 bases, the J end lost 8 bases, and 17 bases lay between the germline ends. The CDR3 runs to 15 residues. The CDR3 loop is CASSYPQGIGEKLFF. The CDR3 region has the DNA TGTGCCAGCAGTTACCCCCAGGGTATCGGGGAAAAACTGTTTTTT.

Many counts were recorded for this clonotype. The chain combines TRBV5-1 with TRBJ2-3; possibly TRBD2 for D (6 bases). CDR3 length equals 16 residues. CDR1 is SGHRS, CDR2 YFSETQ, per germline. Trimming removed 0 bases at V and 5 bases at J, with 16 bases between. The CDR3 DNA is TGCGCCAGCAGCTTGGCAACTAGCCCTGAGGGAGATACGCAGTATTTT. Amino acid sequence: CASSLATSPEGDTQYF.

This clonotype was detected many times. The chain has TRBV20-1 and TRBJ1-2; 9 positions agree with TRBD1. The germline V gene has CDR1 DFQATT and CDR2 SNEGSKA (reference sequence). The CDR3 covers 13 residues. The V gene end was trimmed by 5 bases and the J gene end by 3 bases; junction bases not matched to a gene: 4. CDR3 sequence reads: CSAGTGRDYGYTF. The CDR3 DNA reads TGCAGTGCTGGGACAGGGAGGGACTATGGCTACACCTTC.

This clonotype appeared many times. The V call is TRBV20-1, the J call TRBJ1-1; the match to TRBD1 covers 8 bases. V trimming: 3 bases; J trimming: 3 bases; junction bases outside the gene matches: 12. This CDR3 has 16 amino acids. The germline CDR1 and CDR2 sequences are DFQATT and SNEGSKA (reference sequence). The CDR3 DNA follows: TGCAGTGCTAGTAGGGCAGGGGGCCGGGTGGACACTGAAGCTTTCTTT. Amino acids: CSASRAGGRVDTEAFF.

This clonotype was detected only a few times. The chain combines TRBV5-5 with TRBJ2-3, with a weak D call TRBD1 (6 bases). This CDR3 is 16 amino acids long. The V and J ends lost 3 bases and 0 bases respectively, with 14 bases between them. Germline lookup yields CDR1 SGHKS and CDR2 YYEKEE (reference sequence). DNA of the CDR3: TGTGCCAGCAGCTCCTCCGGGACACAGAGCACAGATACGCAGTATTTT. Translated: CASSSSGTQSTDTQYF.

In the case of this clonotype: A junction end diverges from the germline sequence, so it may reflect a read error. The V and J genes are TRBV20-1 and TRBJ2-4, with D maybe TRBD2 (5 bases). This CDR3 region has 18 residues. In germline, CDR1 is DFQATT, CDR2 SNEGSKA (reference sequence). In DNA form, the CDR3 reads TGCAGTGGTAGAGATCCGGCCTTGAGGGAATTAGCCAAAAACATTCAGTACTTC. Amino acids: CSGRDPALRELAKNIQYF.

The chain carries TRBV27 and TRBJ2-5, with a tentative D call TRBD2 (6 bases). V was clipped by 0 bases and J by 1 base, with 12 bases between them. This CDR3 is built from 16 residues. The germline CDR1 and CDR2 sequences are MNHEY and SMNVEV (reference sequence). CDR3 protein: CASSLSPTRPQETQYF. The CDR3 DNA is TGTGCCAGCAGTTTATCGCCGACTAGGCCCCAAGAGACCCAGTACTTC.

This clonotype has more than one count but fewer than ten. The chain uses TRBV5-1 and TRBJ2-1; D call uncertain. The CDR3 is 12 residues long. Germline values: CDR1 SGHRS, CDR2 YFSETQ. The ends were cut back, 0 bases at V and 9 bases at J, with 7 bases in the middle. In DNA, the CDR3 is TGCGCCAGCAGCTTGGACAACCTTGAGCAGTTCTTC. This sequence encodes CASSLDNLEQFF.

This clonotype was seen repeatedly, ten times or more. This chain's CDR3 is CASTIGASPYEQYF. The CDR3 DNA follows: TGTGCCAGCACCATTGGGGCGTCCCCCTACGAGCAGTACTTC. V and J are TRBV7-2 and TRBJ2-7, with D possibly being TRBD1 (5 bases). Germline V lookup: CDR1 SGHTA, CDR2 FQGNSA. The V end was cut by 7 bases, the J end by 2 bases, with 15 bases between. The CDR3 consists of 14 residues.

This clonotype showed up many times. The J gene is TRBJ1-2, the V gene TRBV7-9; D gene unclear. Germline CDR1 SEHNR, CDR2 FQNEAQ (reference sequence). The CDR3 runs to 14 residues. V gave up 1 base and J gave up 1 base, with 7 bases separating them. The DNA for the CDR3 is TGTGCCAGCAGCTTAGATGTTATTAACTATGGCTACACCTTC. It codes for CASSLDVINYGYTF.

This clonotype was seen repeatedly, ten times or more. The J gene is TRBJ1-6, the V gene TRBV5-1, with D uncertain. Trimming took 0 bases from V and 6 from J, leaving 7 bases between them. Germline V gene sequence: CDR1 SGHRS, CDR2 YFSETQ. CDR3 length equals 14 residues. Here the CDR3 reads CASSLARGNSPLHF. The CDR3 region has the DNA TGCGCCAGCAGCTTGGCCCGGGGTAATTCACCCCTCCACTTT.